This paragraph reports one TCR beta chain. Its specificity is unknown. The sample comes from a study of cytomegalovirus exposure and HLA in healthy donors. Findings of the study overall: Associated with cytomegalovirus, according to the listing, were 170 or so TCR beta chains. The only immune exposure information that was available was CMV serostatus. In the analysis, some V segments, TRBV6-2 and TRBV6-3 included, were excluded as indistinguishable.

In germline, CDR1 is LNHNV, CDR2 YYDKDF (reference sequence). The ends were cut back, 7 bases at V and 2 bases at J, with 12 bases in the middle. This CDR3 region has 14 residues. All the people who gave samples were healthy bone marrow donors. PCR employed 60 Vbeta and 13 Jbeta primers. Generated by immunoSEQ multiplex PCR, the TCRdb table keeps only in-frame clones and is missing some. Among a few hundred thousand clones listed, approximately 79% were seen once. The chain carries TRBV15 and TRBJ1-3; a possible D gene is TRBD1 (5 bases). Sequenced: PBMCs. This receptor was identified in a man aged 18 to 29 in good health and CMV-seronegative. For the CDR3, the DNA is TGTGCCACCAAACACAGGACCGCTGGAAACACCATATATTTT. Translated: CATKHRTAGNTIYF.